Sequencing of this T cell receptor beta chain was carried out in a study of shared clonotypes between healthy human individuals. Across the whole study: With ages of 18 to 49, the donors were a couple of women and a few men.

Points on this clone: Its antigen is as yet unknown.

Study-wide results and caveats: Researchers found naive subsets generally carried larger estimated richness than memory subsets.

The CDR3 is 18 amino acids. V gave up 5 bases and J gave up 6 bases; unmatched junction bases: 16. The germline CDR1 and CDR2 sequences are SEHNR and FQNEAQ (reference sequence). The table came from immunoSEQ multiplex PCR; TCRdb's copy has only in-frame clones and leaves some out. The repertoire includes over a million clones, 78% of them detected once, and under 0.6% sits in the top ten. Donors, without exception, were Caucasian adults residing in Nashville, Tennessee. The clonotype was recovered from a man aged 18 to 30 in good health. Some clones in this sample may be carry-over from other donors' samples. The sequencing input was memory CD4+ T cells from PBMCs. Subset here: CD45RA-negative fraction. The chain carries TRBV7-9 and TRBJ2-2; TRBD1 agrees at 9 bases. CDR3 in amino acids: CASSVGTGKLLRAGELFF. DNA for the CDR3: TGTGCCAGCAGCGTCGGGACAGGGAAACTACTAAGAGCCGGGGAGCTGTTTTTT.